This T cell receptor (beta chain) was recovered during a study of T-cell memory formation after mild COVID-19. Study-level results: Contracting clones, day 15 to 85, had balanced CD4/CD8, and later expanders favored CD4+.

V was pared by 5 bases and J by 4 bases, with 7 bases of the junction left unmatched. Germline V lookup: CDR1 MNHEY, CDR2 SMNVEV (reference sequence). CDR3 length: 16 amino acids. The sample holds many counts of this clonotype. Its antigen is still unknown. Using its own MiXCR run on the 5' RACE reads, TCRdb lists one record per CDR3 protein. The sample holds some 330,000 distinct CDR3 sequences, around 21% seen once. This sequence joins TRBV27 and TRBJ2-3; 12 nucleotides align to TRBD2. Sequencing input: PBMCs or a T cell subset sorted from them (not recorded which). The sequence came from an adult woman who had mild COVID-19 (a few samples of this study predate the infection). Cell type and time point are not known. CDR3 in amino acids: CASSPLAGGPSDTQYF. Here the CDR3 DNA reads TGTGCCAGCAGTCCGCTAGCGGGAGGGCCGTCAGATACGCAGTATTTT.